This TCR beta chain is from a study of CD8 T cells in Susac syndrome. Reverse transcription of roughly 0.5 to 1 ug RNA was performed with random hexamers. Amplification of TCR beta CDR3 used immunoSEQ multiplex PCR across 54 Vbeta and 13 Jbeta. TCRdb re-analysed the immunoSEQ multiplex PCR reads in MiXCR, keeping a single row per CDR3 protein. The sample shows roughly 200,000 distinct CDR3 sequences, roughly 95% of them seen only once. The individuals used as controls were healthy donors who had been matched for both age and sex. The source material was CD4+ T cells from PBMCs. The sequence was obtained from a human donor in good health.

The CDR3 loop reads CASSQAGTSGEETQYF. As DNA, the CDR3 is TGCGCCAGCAGCCAAGCCGGGACTAGCGGTGAAGAGACCCAGTACTTC. The genes are TRBV4-3 and TRBJ2-5; 11 bases fit TRBD2. Unmatched junction bases numbered 4, after V lost 1 base and J lost 3 bases. The CDR3 totals 16 residues. Germline CDR1 LGHNA, CDR2 YSLEER.